Below are 14 T cell receptor beta chains sequenced from a single sample in a study of cytomegalovirus exposure and HLA in healthy donors. Researchers ran the PCR with 60 Vbeta and 13 Jbeta primers. TCRdb's copy holds only in-frame clones and misses some; the assay was immunoSEQ multiplex PCR. The data show 95,000 to 100,000 clones, roughly four fifths seen once. Sequenced material: PBMCs. The receptors originated from a human donor in good health.

The chain uses TRBV29-1 and TRBJ2-5; 12 nucleotides match TRBD1. The J call is uncertain, as TRBJ2-7 better fits the DNA end. The CDR3 has 13 residues. In germline, CDR1 is SQVTM, CDR2 ANQGSEA. CDR3 sequence (DNA): TGCAGCGCGCGGGACAGGGGGCGCCGCGAGCAGTACTTC. Protein sequence: CSARDRGRREQYF.

The chain combines TRBV11-2 with TRBJ2-7, with D possibly matching TRBD1 (5 bases). Germline V gene sequence: CDR1 SGHAT, CDR2 FQNNGV. The CDR3 is made up of 15 amino acids. Trimming shortened V by 2 bases and J by 3 bases, and 14 bases separated the two germline ends. CDR3 residues: CASSLSPGPNYEQYF. DNA for the CDR3: TGTGCCAGCAGCTTAAGCCCAGGGCCTAACTACGAGCAGTACTTC.

V is TRBV30 and J is TRBJ1-1, with 9 bases aligning to TRBD1. Germline V gene sequence: CDR1 GTSNPN, CDR2 SVGIG (reference sequence). CDR3 length: 13 amino acids. V shed 2 bases and J 11 bases; nucleotides not matched to a gene: 9. The CDR3 DNA follows: TGTGCCTGGAGTCTTACAGGGGGCCATTTGGCTTTCTTT. Amino acid sequence: CAWSLTGGHLAFF.

This clone was observed a single time. The CDR3 region is CAISSEAGKTEAFF. The CDR3 region has the DNA TGTGCCATCAGTAGTGAGGCAGGGAAAACTGAAGCTTTCTTT. J is TRBJ1-1 and V is TRBV10-3, with TRBD1 as a possible D gene (5 bases). Germline CDR1 and CDR2: ENHRY and SYGVKD. This CDR3 contains 14 residues. V was clipped by 5 bases and J by 5 bases, with 15 bases between them.

This clone was seen once. One end of the junction fails to match germline, which may point to a read error. The chain couples TRBV5-1 to TRBJ2-2, with 8 bases identical to TRBD1. This CDR3 has 17 residues. CDR1 and CDR2 (germline): SGHRS, YFSETQ. CDR3 residues: CASSFWTGKGNPGELFF. The CDR3 nucleotides read TGCGCCAGCAGCTTTTGGACAGGGAAAGGGAACCCCGGGGAGCTGTTTTTT.

The genes are TRBV19 and TRBJ1-5; 7 positions match TRBD1. The CDR3 extends over 14 amino acids. Per the germline V gene, CDR1 is LNHDA and CDR2 is SQIVND (reference sequence). The junction had 6 bases not matched to a gene; V was cut back by 6 bases and J by 4 bases. The CDR3 DNA reads TGTGCCAGTAGCCTAAGGACAGGAAATCAGCCCCAGCATTTT. It yields the protein CASSLRTGNQPQHF.

To note about this clone: One end of the junction does not line up with germline, which may come from a read error. The rearrangement links TRBV5-6 to TRBJ2-3; D gene unclear. The CDR3 is made up of 14 amino acids. Germline V gene sequence: CDR1 SGHDT, CDR2 YYEEEE. The CDR3 sequence is CASGFGADTDTQYF. The CDR3 region has the DNA TGTGCCAGCGGCTTTGGAGCTGACACAGATACGCAGTATTTT.

Concerning this clone itself: In the same sample, other DNA sequences code for this CDR3. The genes are TRBV5-4 and TRBJ1-1; no clear D. Trimming removed 0 bases at V and 0 bases at J, with 3 bases between. Germline lookup yields CDR1 SGHNT and CDR2 YYREEE (reference sequence). The CDR3 is 13 amino acids. The CDR3 spells CASSLAVNTEAFF. In DNA form, the CDR3 reads TGTGCCAGCAGCTTGGCAGTGAACACTGAAGCTTTCTTT.

This clone came up a few times. The rearrangement joins TRBV6-5 to TRBJ1-2; TRBD1 is a possible D gene (5 bases). V was pared by 4 bases and J by 5 bases, with 14 bases between. CDR3 length: 14 residues. From germline, CDR1 is MNHEY and CDR2 SVGAGI. CDR3 sequence: CASSSGGGGYGYTF. As DNA, the CDR3 is TGTGCCAGCAGTTCTGGGGGAGGAGGGTATGGCTACACCTTC.

This chain joins TRBV6-6 and TRBJ2-7; TRBD2 is a possible D gene (7 bases). CDR1 and CDR2 from the germline V gene are MNHNY and SVGAGI (reference sequence). This CDR3 spans 14 amino acids. The V end lost 7 bases, the J end lost 0 bases, and 13 bases lay between the germline ends. The CDR3 DNA follows: TGTGCCAGCACCCGGGGGGCGGCCTCCTACGAGCAGTACTTC. It is translated as CASTRGAASYEQYF.

The chain is built from TRBV2 and TRBJ2-1; D possibly corresponds to TRBD2 (7 bases). Germline loops: CDR1 SNHLY, CDR2 FYNNEI. The V gene lost 3 bases and the J gene lost 7 bases, with 22 bases spanning the gap. The CDR3 is made up of 17 amino acids. This CDR3 is CASSDLGGQSLRNEQFF. Written as DNA, the CDR3 is TGTGCCAGCAGTGACTTGGGGGGGCAGTCCCTCCGGAATGAGCAGTTCTTC.

The chain has TRBV6-6 and TRBJ1-5; D is uncertain. Trimming shortened V by 5 bases and J by 0 bases, and 8 bases separated the two germline ends. The CDR3 length is 14 residues. CDR1 and CDR2 (germline): MNHNY, SVGAGI (reference sequence). The DNA of the CDR3 is TGTGCCAGCAGTGCCTCAGGTAGCAATCAGCCCCAGCATTTT. Its translation: CASSASGSNQPQHF.

The chain links TRBV29-1 to TRBJ1-2; D perhaps matches TRBD1 (5 bases). Trimming took 7 bases from V and 3 from J, leaving 9 bases between them. This CDR3 is built from 11 residues. Germline V gene sequence: CDR1 SQVTM, CDR2 ANQGSEA. The CDR3 sequence: CSEQTDYGYTF. CDR3 in DNA: TGCAGCGAGCAGACAGACTATGGCTACACCTTC.

The chain couples TRBV15 to TRBJ2-7, with 10 bases lining up with TRBD1. With V trimmed by 1 base and J by 5 bases, 2 bases remained unmatched. The CDR3 is made up of 14 amino acids. Germline-derived CDR1 and CDR2 are LNHNV and YYDKDF (reference sequence). This chain's CDR3 is CATSRGQGADEQYF. In DNA, the CDR3 is TGTGCCACCAGCAGAGGACAGGGGGCGGACGAGCAGTACTTC.